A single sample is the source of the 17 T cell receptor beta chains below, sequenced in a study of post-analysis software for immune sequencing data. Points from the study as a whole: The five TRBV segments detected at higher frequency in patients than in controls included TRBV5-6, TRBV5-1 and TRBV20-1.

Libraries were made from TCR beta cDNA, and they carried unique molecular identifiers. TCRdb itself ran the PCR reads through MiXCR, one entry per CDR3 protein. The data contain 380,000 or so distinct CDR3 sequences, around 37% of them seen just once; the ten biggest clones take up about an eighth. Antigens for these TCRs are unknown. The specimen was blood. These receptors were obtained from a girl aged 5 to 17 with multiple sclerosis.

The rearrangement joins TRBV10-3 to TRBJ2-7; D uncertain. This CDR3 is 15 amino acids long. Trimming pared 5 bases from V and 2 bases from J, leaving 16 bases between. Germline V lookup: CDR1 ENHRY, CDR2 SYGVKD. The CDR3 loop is CAISPVDDHPYEQYF. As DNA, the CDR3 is TGTGCCATCAGTCCCGTGGACGACCACCCCTACGAGCAGTACTTC.

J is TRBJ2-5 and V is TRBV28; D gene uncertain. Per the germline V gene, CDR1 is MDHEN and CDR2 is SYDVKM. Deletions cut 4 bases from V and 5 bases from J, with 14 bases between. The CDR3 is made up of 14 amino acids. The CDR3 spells CASSSPWAKETQYF. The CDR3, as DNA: TGTGCCAGCAGTTCCCCATGGGCCAAGGAGACCCAGTACTTC.

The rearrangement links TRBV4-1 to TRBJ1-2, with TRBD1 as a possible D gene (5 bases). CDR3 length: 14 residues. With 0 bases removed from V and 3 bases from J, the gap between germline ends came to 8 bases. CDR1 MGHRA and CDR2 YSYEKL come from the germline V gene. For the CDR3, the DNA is TGCGCCAGCAGCCAAGATGGGACGTACTATGGCTACACCTTC. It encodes CASSQDGTYYGYTF.

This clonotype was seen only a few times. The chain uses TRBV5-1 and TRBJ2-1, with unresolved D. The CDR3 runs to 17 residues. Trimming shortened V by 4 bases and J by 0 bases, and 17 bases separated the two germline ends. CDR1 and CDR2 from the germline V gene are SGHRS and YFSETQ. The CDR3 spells CASSILPTMNSYNEQFF. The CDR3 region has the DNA TGCGCCAGCAGCATACTCCCAACTATGAACTCCTACAATGAGCAGTTCTTC.

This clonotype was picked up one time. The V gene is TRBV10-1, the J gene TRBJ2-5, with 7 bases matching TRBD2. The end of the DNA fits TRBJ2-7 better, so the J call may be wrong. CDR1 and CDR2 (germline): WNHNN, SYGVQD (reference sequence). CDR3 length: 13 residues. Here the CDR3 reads CASSGDYLGEQYF. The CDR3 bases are TGCGCCAGCAGCGGGGACTATTTAGGCGAGCAGTACTTC.

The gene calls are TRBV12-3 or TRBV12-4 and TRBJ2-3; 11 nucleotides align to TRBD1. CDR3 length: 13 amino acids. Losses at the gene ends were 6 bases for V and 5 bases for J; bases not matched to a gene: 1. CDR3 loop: CASRGTGGDTQYF. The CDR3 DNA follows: TGTGCCAGCAGGGGGACAGGGGGAGATACGCAGTATTTT.

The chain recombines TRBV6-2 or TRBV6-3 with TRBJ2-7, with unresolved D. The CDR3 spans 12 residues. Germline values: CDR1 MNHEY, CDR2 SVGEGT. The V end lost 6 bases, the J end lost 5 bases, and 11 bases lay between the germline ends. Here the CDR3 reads CASSRISNEQYF. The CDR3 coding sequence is TGTGCCAGCAGCCGAATCAGCAACGAGCAGTACTTC.

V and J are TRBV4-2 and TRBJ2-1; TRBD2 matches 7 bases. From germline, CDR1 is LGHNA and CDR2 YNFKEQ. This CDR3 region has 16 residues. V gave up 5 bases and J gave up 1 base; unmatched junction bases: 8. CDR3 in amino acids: CASSYGGGKSYNEQFF. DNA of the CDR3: TGTGCCAGCAGCTATGGGGGGGGGAAATCCTACAATGAGCAGTTCTTC.

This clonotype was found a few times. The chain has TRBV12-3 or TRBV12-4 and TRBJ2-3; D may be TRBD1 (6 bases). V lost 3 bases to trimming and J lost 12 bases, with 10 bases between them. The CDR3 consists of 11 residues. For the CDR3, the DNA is TGTGCCAGCAGTTTGGGCAGGGGCCAGTATTTT. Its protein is CASSLGRGQYF.

The CDR3 loop is CSARDSLAAYSYEQYF. CDR3 in DNA: TGCAGTGCTAGAGATAGTCTAGCGGCTTATTCCTACGAGCAGTACTTC. V and J are TRBV20-1 and TRBJ2-7; 7 bases align to TRBD2. The CDR3 has 16 residues. V trimming: 0 bases; J trimming: 1 base; junction bases outside the gene matches: 9. CDR1 is DFQATT and CDR2 is SNEGSKA in the germline V gene (reference sequence).

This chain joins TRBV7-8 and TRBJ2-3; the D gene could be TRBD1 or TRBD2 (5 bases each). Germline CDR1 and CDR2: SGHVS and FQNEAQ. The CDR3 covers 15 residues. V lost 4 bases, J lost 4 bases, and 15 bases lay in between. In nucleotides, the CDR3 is TGTGCCAGCAGCTCCAGGGTGGGGGTGGCAGATACGCAGTATTTT. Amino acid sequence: CASSSRVGVADTQYF.

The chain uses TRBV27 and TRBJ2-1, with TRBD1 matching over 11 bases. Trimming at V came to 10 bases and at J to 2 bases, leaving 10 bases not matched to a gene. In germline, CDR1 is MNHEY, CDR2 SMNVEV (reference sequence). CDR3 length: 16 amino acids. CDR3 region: CANWVWGQGAYNEQFF. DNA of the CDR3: TGTGCCAACTGGGTCTGGGGACAGGGGGCCTACAATGAGCAGTTCTTC.

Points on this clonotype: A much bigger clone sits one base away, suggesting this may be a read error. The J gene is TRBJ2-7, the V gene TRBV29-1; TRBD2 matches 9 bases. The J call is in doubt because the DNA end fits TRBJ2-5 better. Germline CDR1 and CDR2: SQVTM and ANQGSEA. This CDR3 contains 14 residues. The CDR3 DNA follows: TGCAGCGCCCCACTTGCGGGGGGGGAGGGGACCCAGTACTTC. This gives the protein CSAPLAGGEGTQYF.

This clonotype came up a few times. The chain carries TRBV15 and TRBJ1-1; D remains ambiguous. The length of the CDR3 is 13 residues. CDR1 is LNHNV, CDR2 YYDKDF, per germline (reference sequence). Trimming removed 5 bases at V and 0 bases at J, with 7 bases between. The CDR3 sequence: CATSGMMNTEAFF. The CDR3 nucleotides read TGTGCCACCAGCGGAATGATGAACACTGAAGCTTTCTTT.

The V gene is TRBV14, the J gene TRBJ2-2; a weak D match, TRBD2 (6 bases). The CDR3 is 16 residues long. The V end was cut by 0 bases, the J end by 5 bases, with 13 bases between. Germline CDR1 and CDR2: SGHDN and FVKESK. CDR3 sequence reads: CASSQDGQGGTGELFF. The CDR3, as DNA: TGTGCCAGCAGCCAAGATGGGCAGGGAGGAACCGGGGAGCTGTTTTTT.

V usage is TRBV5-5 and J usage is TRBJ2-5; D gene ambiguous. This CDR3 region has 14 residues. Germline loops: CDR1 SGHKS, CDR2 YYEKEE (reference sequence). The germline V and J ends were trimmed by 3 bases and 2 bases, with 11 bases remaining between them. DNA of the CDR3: TGTGCCAGCAGCTGGGTCCTCCGGCAAGAGACCCAGTACTTC. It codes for CASSWVLRQETQYF.

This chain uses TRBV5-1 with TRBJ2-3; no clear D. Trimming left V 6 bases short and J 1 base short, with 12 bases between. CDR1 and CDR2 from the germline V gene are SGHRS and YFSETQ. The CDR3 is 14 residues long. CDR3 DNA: TGCGCCAGCAACAGCTCCCCTGGCACAGATACGCAGTATTTT. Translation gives CASNSSPGTDTQYF.